This entry lists 29 T cell receptor beta chains sequenced from one sample in a study of blood T cell repertoires in COVID-19. The method was immunoSEQ multiplex PCR; TCRdb's version includes in-frame clones alone and lacks a portion of them. The table includes some 380,000 clones, over 75% detected once. Material: PBMCs or T cells enriched from blood (not recorded which). The receptors here all came from a woman aged 40 to 49 with acute COVID-19.

The V call is TRBV19, the J call TRBJ2-3, with D possibly being TRBD2 (5 bases). Germline V gives CDR1 LNHDA, CDR2 SQIVND (reference sequence). The CDR3 has 16 amino acids. The V and J ends lost 4 bases and 1 base respectively, with 15 bases between them. The CDR3 nucleotides are TGTGCCAGTAGTAATAGTCGGACTTATCGCACAGATACGCAGTATTTT. Protein sequence: CASSNSRTYRTDTQYF.

The V call is TRBV2, the J call TRBJ1-5, with 8 nucleotides matching TRBD1. V was pared by 8 bases and J by 3 bases, with 9 bases of the junction left unmatched. The CDR3 totals 15 residues. Per germline, CDR1 SNHLY and CDR2 FYNNEI. CDR3 nucleotide sequence: TGTGCCAGCGGGGGGGACAGGTCGGTCAATCAGCCCCAGCATTTT. As protein: CASGGDRSVNQPQHF.

The J gene is TRBJ2-5, the V gene TRBV10-3, with 9 bases fitting TRBD1. Germline values: CDR1 ENHRY, CDR2 SYGVKD. J lost 4 bases, V lost 3 bases, and 9 bases had no gene match. The CDR3 runs 16 residues. The CDR3 DNA reads TGTGCCATCAGTGAAGTTCGGGGACAGGGAGGAGAGACCCAGTACTTC. This translates into CAISEVRGQGGETQYF.

The sample holds a few counts of this clone. The rearrangement links TRBV2 to TRBJ1-3; 7 positions agree with TRBD1. V was clipped by 6 bases and J by 4 bases; unmatched bases: 3. The CDR3 extends over 13 amino acids. Germline V lookup: CDR1 SNHLY, CDR2 FYNNEI. In nucleotides, the CDR3 is TGTGCCAGCAGCGGGGACAGCGGAAACACCATATATTTT. Residues: CASSGDSGNTIYF.

This chain joins TRBV6-5 and TRBJ1-2; D might be TRBD1 (5 bases). V was clipped by 8 bases and J by 4 bases, with 14 bases between them. CDR3 length: 13 amino acids. Germline V gene data show CDR1 as MNHEY and CDR2 as SVGAGI. CDR3 loop: CASRGSGSYGYTF. The CDR3 nucleotides read TGTGCCAGCCGGGGCAGCGGGTCCTATGGCTACACCTTC.

V is TRBV7-9 and J is TRBJ1-2, with D possibly matching TRBD1 (6 bases). V dropped 3 bases and J dropped 8 bases, with 19 bases sitting between them. Germline values: CDR1 SEHNR, CDR2 FQNEAQ (reference sequence). The CDR3 spans 15 residues. In DNA, the CDR3 is TGTGCCAGCAGCTTCCCCTATACCACAGGGCGAGGCTACACCTTC. Amino acid sequence: CASSFPYTTGRGYTF.

The J gene is TRBJ2-2, the V gene TRBV2, with D tentatively TRBD1 (5 bases). V dropped 7 bases and J dropped 7 bases, with 13 bases sitting between them. Germline V gene sequence: CDR1 SNHLY, CDR2 FYNNEI. The CDR3 loop spans 13 amino acids. CDR3 loop: CASNTGPGGELFF. The DNA of the CDR3 is TGTGCCAGCAATACAGGCCCAGGCGGGGAGCTGTTTTTT.

The V and J genes are TRBV5-1 and TRBJ2-5; 13 nucleotides agree with TRBD2. This CDR3 region has 18 residues. With V trimmed by 3 bases and J by 4 bases, 12 bases remained unmatched. Germline V gene sequence: CDR1 SGHRS, CDR2 YFSETQ. The DNA of the CDR3 is TGCGCCAGCAGCTCTGCTTTTCGACTAGCGGGGGGTTCAGAGACCCAGTACTTC. Translated, it gives CASSSAFRLAGGSETQYF.

The CDR3 loop is CASSPPPGTTFMGYTF. The DNA of the CDR3 is TGTGCCAGCAGTCCACCACCCGGGACAACATTTATGGGCTACACCTTC. The chain links TRBV2 to TRBJ1-2; possibly TRBD1 for D (6 bases). In germline, CDR1 is SNHLY, CDR2 FYNNEI. Trimming cost V 5 bases and J 8 bases, with 24 bases left between them. This CDR3 contains 16 residues.

The V call is TRBV2, the J call TRBJ2-5; D is perhaps TRBD2 (6 bases). This CDR3 spans 13 amino acids. The germline gives CDR1 SNHLY, CDR2 FYNNEI. Trimming took 8 bases from V and 5 from J, leaving 15 bases between them. CDR3 bases: TGTGCCAGCGTGGGGGACTCCGCTGAGACCCAGTACTTC. It is translated as CASVGDSAETQYF.

This chain links TRBV6-5 with TRBJ1-2; 7 nucleotides line up with TRBD1. The V gene end was trimmed by 2 bases and the J gene end by 5 bases; junction bases not matched to a gene: 2. This CDR3 has 13 residues. Germline lookup yields CDR1 MNHEY and CDR2 SVGAGI. CDR3 coding DNA: TGTGCCAGCAGTTACACACAGGGGTATGGCTACACCTTC. Its protein is CASSYTQGYGYTF.

J is TRBJ2-1 and V is TRBV3-1 (or the pseudogene TRBV3-2); TRBD2 agrees at 15 bases. Germline trimming cut 0 bases from V and 6 bases from J; bases unmatched to any gene: 6. From germline, CDR1 is LGHDT and CDR2 YNNKEL (reference sequence). The CDR3 sequence is 18 residues long. CDR3 protein: CASSQDAWTSGGANEQFF. The CDR3 DNA is TGTGCCAGCAGCCAAGATGCCTGGACTAGCGGGGGGGCCAATGAGCAGTTCTTC.

The rearrangement links TRBV7-8 to TRBJ1-1; no clear D. In germline, CDR1 is SGHVS, CDR2 FQNEAQ. Trimming cost V 5 bases and J 1 base, with 17 bases left between them. This CDR3 comprises 16 residues. CDR3 DNA sequence: TGTGCCAGCAGCCAGTTCGGAGGTAGGAGGAACACTGAAGCTTTCTTT. It specifies CASSQFGGRRNTEAFF.

V gene TRBV27 combines with J gene TRBJ1-2, with 9 bases matching TRBD1. Germline V lookup: CDR1 MNHEY, CDR2 SMNVEV (reference sequence). The ends lost 6 bases at V and 6 bases at J; junction bases unmatched: 5. CDR3 length equals 13 residues. The CDR3 nucleotides read TGTGCCAGCAGCTCCACAGGGGGCGATGGCTACACCTTC. Its translation is CASSSTGGDGYTF.

The rearrangement joins TRBV24-1 to TRBJ2-7; D not certain. The length of the CDR3 is 13 residues. Trimming took off 4 bases at V and 0 bases at J, with 6 bases between the two ends. Germline V gene sequence: CDR1 KGHDR, CDR2 SFDVKD. This chain's CDR3 is CATSEPHSYEQYF. CDR3 DNA sequence: TGTGCCACCAGTGAGCCACACTCCTACGAGCAGTACTTC.

This chain connects TRBV19 to TRBJ2-6; 8 bases are a match to TRBD2. The CDR3 is 16 amino acids. CDR1 and CDR2 (germline): LNHDA, SQIVND (reference sequence). The J segment lost 0 bases and the V segment lost 2 bases, leaving 0 bases of the junction unmatched. In DNA form, the CDR3 reads TGTGCCAGTAGTATACGGGGGGGCTCTGGGGCCAACGTCCTGACTTTC. This sequence encodes CASSIRGGSGANVLTF.

J is TRBJ2-1 and V is TRBV3-1 (or the pseudogene TRBV3-2); D is unresolved. Trimming removed 1 base at V and 4 bases at J, with 14 bases between. Germline loops: CDR1 LGHDT, CDR2 YNNKEL (reference sequence). The CDR3 extends over 16 amino acids. This chain's CDR3 is CASSQGGNPAYNEQFF. The CDR3 region has the DNA TGTGCCAGCAGCCAAGGAGGTAACCCGGCATACAATGAGCAGTTCTTC.

This clone came up once. This CDR3 is also generated by other DNA sequences in the sample. The chain's CDR3 is CASSRGGPSNQPQHF. In nucleotides, the CDR3 is TGTGCCAGCAGCCGAGGGGGACCCAGCAATCAGCCCCAGCATTTT. The V call is TRBV6-5, the J call TRBJ1-5; maybe TRBD1 (6 bases). The ends were cut back, 6 bases at V and 1 base at J, with 13 bases in the middle. Germline CDR1 is MNHEY and CDR2 is SVGAGI. The CDR3 spans 15 residues.

The chain recombines TRBV19 with TRBJ1-1; tentatively, D is TRBD1 (6 bases). CDR3 length: 13 amino acids. Germline V CDR1 and CDR2: LNHDA, SQIVND (reference sequence). The V end was cut by 6 bases, the J end by 2 bases, with 10 bases between. CDR3 nucleotides: TGTGCCAGTAGCACAGGGCCAAACACTGAAGCTTTCTTT. It codes for CASSTGPNTEAFF.

This sequence joins TRBV19 and TRBJ1-1; perhaps TRBD1 as D (5 bases). The CDR3 extends over 17 amino acids. Trimming stripped 4 bases from V and 7 bases from J, with 25 bases between. Germline lookup yields CDR1 LNHDA and CDR2 SQIVND (reference sequence). CDR3 protein: CASSTNPLREGGGEAFF. CDR3 coding DNA: TGTGCCAGTAGTACGAACCCTCTCAGGGAGGGCGGGGGTGAAGCTTTCTTT.

The V call is TRBV7-4, the J call TRBJ2-7; a weak D match, TRBD2 (5 bases). CDR3 length: 17 amino acids. V shed 3 bases and J shed 6 bases, with 24 bases lying between them. Germline V CDR1 and CDR2: SGHVT, SQSDAQ. DNA for the CDR3: TGTGCCAGCAGCTTGGGTAGGGTGAGGGAACCCCCCTTCGAGCAGTACTTC. Translation: CASSLGRVREPPFEQYF.

As concerns this clone: Additional DNA sequences in this sample encode the identical CDR3. V gene TRBV7-9 combines with J gene TRBJ2-2, with TRBD2 matching 9 bases. The CDR3 loop spans 14 amino acids. The germline V gene has CDR1 SEHNR and CDR2 FQNEAQ (reference sequence). Trimming cost V 1 base and J 6 bases; bases outside gene matches: 0. The CDR3 DNA reads TGTGCCAGCAGCTTAGGACTAGCGGCCGGGGAGCTGTTTTTT. It yields the protein CASSLGLAAGELFF.

V is TRBV7-9 and J is TRBJ1-6; D perhaps matches TRBD1 (6 bases). Trimming pared 4 bases from V and 0 bases from J, leaving 13 bases between. The CDR3 has 17 amino acids. From germline, CDR1 is SEHNR and CDR2 FQNEAQ (reference sequence). The CDR3 bases are TGTGCCAGCAGCTCGCGAGGGGACAACTCCTATAATTCACCCCTCCACTTT. The encoded protein is CASSSRGDNSYNSPLHF.

The chain joins TRBV2 to TRBJ1-2; D is ambiguous. CDR3 length: 12 amino acids. V lost 1 base and J lost 4, with 4 bases in between. The germline CDR1 and CDR2 sequences are SNHLY and FYNNEI. For the CDR3, the DNA is TGTGCCAGCAGTGAAGAACTCTATGGCTACACCTTC. This sequence encodes CASSEELYGYTF.

Turning to this clone: One end of the junction fails to match germline, which may point to a read error. The chain links TRBV6-1 to TRBJ2-3; D perhaps matches TRBD2 (5 bases). The CDR3 has 16 amino acids. CDR1 and CDR2 (germline): MNHNS, SASEGT. CDR3 DNA sequence: TGTGCCAGCAGCGAAGCTGTAGCGCCAAACACAGATACGCAGTATTTT. It specifies CASSEAVAPNTDTQYF.

The V and J genes are TRBV19 and TRBJ2-7; D perhaps matches TRBD2 (6 bases). V lost 5 bases, J lost 3 bases, and 17 bases lay in between. The CDR3 length is 15 residues. CDR1 LNHDA and CDR2 SQIVND come from the germline V gene (reference sequence). This CDR3 is CASSLKGAGNYEQYF. CDR3 bases: TGTGCCAGTAGTCTCAAGGGTGCGGGGAACTACGAGCAGTACTTC.

The chain recombines TRBV4-1 with TRBJ1-2; TRBD1 aligns across 10 bases. The CDR3 runs 15 residues. CDR1 is MGHRA, CDR2 YSYEKL, per germline. The ends lost 4 bases at V and 1 base at J; junction bases unmatched: 3. The DNA for the CDR3 is TGCGCCAGCAGCCCTCGGGACAGGGGTAACTATGGCTACACCTTC. Translated, it gives CASSPRDRGNYGYTF.

The chain employs TRBV7-8 and TRBJ2-3; TRBD1 aligns across 10 bases. V shed 5 bases, J shed 6 bases, and the junction held 2 bases outside the gene matches. CDR1 is SGHVS, CDR2 FQNEAQ, per germline. The CDR3 loop spans 13 amino acids. CDR3 in amino acids: CASSTDRGDTQYF. The CDR3 DNA follows: TGTGCCAGCAGCACGGACAGGGGGGATACGCAGTATTTT.

The chain carries TRBV6-1 and TRBJ2-7; D remains ambiguous. Trimming took 2 bases from V and 4 from J, leaving 9 bases between them. Germline CDR1 reads MNHNS; CDR2 reads SASEGT. CDR3 length: 13 amino acids. The CDR3 nucleotides are TGTGCCAGCAGTGAACTAGACCCTTACGAGCAGTACTTC. Amino acids: CASSELDPYEQYF.